This T cell receptor (beta chain) was captured by sequencing in a study of regulatory T cells in long-lasting Graves disease. Study-wide points: TRBV28, TRBJ1-2 and TRBJ2-5 were segments that persistent disease favored.

CDR1 and CDR2 (germline): MNHNS, SASEGT. The V gene end was trimmed by 5 bases and the J gene end by 3 bases; junction bases not matched to a gene: 8. The CDR3 has 15 amino acids. Time point given: newly diagnosed GD, antithyroid drugs for less than 3 months. Construction of the TCR library relied on RNA isolated from PBMCs. Library construction for TCR beta used iRepertoire HTBI primers and Arm-PCR of CDR3 regions. Each CDR3 protein is one row after TCRdb ran MiXCR on the multiplex PCR reads. The table has over 500,000 distinct CDR3 sequences, under 20% seen once; the top ten hold roughly 18%. A note on this clonotype: Its specificity is unknown. Here the CDR3 omits its conserved ending phenylalanine or tryptophan, so a read error is the likely source.

In addition, the sample was reused for a study of T cells in Graves' hyperthyroidism and ophthalmopathy. That paper states: Uncontrolled infection, other autoimmune disease, pregnancy or lactation disqualified patients from enrolment. Blood held most thyroid clonotypes expanded above 0.001 frequency.

This sample comprised peripheral blood mononuclear cells (PBMCs), obtained at new diagnosis, from a patient treated with antithyroid drugs. The receptor's source is a woman aged 25 to 39 with Graves disease. The V and J genes are TRBV6-1 and TRBJ2-7; the match to TRBD1 covers 9 bases. The CDR3 DNA follows: TGTGCCAGCAGTCCAAACAGGGGGCTAGGCTACGAGCAGTACCTC. This codes for CASSPNRGLGYEQYL.